This TCR beta chain emerged from a study of CD8 T cells in Susac syndrome. RNA, at roughly 0.5 to 1 ug, was reverse transcribed with random hexamers. TCRdb reprocessed the immunoSEQ multiplex PCR reads via MiXCR and lists one record per CDR3 protein. The repertoire holds 100,000 to 150,000 distinct CDR3 sequences, with 90% to 95% as singletons. Sequencing of TCR beta was performed on blood CD8+ and CD4+ T cells. The CDR3 consists of 12 residues. The germline V gene has CDR1 LNHDA and CDR2 SQIVND (reference sequence). V dropped 5 bases and J dropped 6 bases, with 11 bases sitting between them. The specimen was CD8+ T cells from PBMCs. The source of this sequence is a human donor with Susac syndrome. This sequence joins TRBV19 and TRBJ2-7; D not certain. CDR3 coding DNA: TGTGCCAGTAGTTTGAGAGGAGCCGAGCAGTACTTC. It is translated as CASSLRGAEQYF.